This T cell receptor beta chain was sequenced in a study of response to subunit inactivated influenza vaccine. Study-wide findings and caveats: The authors offered the suggestion that each seasonal influenza vaccination recruits few new T cells.

Of note for this clonotype: Its antigen is unidentified.

MiXCR, run by TCRdb on the RT-PCR reads, gives a single entry per CDR3 protein. The profile shows hundreds of thousands of distinct CDR3 sequences, about 25% of them singletons. This CDR3 region has 18 residues. The source was CD4+ T cells sorted from PBMCs, collected 5 to 6 days after vaccination. The sequence was obtained from a man in his fifties who received an inactivated influenza vaccine. The chain is built from TRBV12-3 or TRBV12-4 and TRBJ2-6; D tentatively reads TRBD1 or TRBD2 (6 bases each). The CDR3 DNA reads TGTACCTGCAGTTTATGGGTTTTCGGGGGCGATGGGGCCAACGTCCTGACTTTC. It yields the protein CTCSLWVFGGDGANVLTF.